One and the same sample provided the 21 T cell receptor beta chains below, sequenced in a study of T cells generated in artificial thymic organoids. Semi-nested PCR with reverse primers in the TRAC or TRBC constant regions amplified each chain separately. TCRdb reprocessed the 5' RACE reads with MiXCR, giving one entry per CDR3 protein. Of 7,000 to 10,000 distinct CDR3 sequences listed, around 20% are singletons. Sequencing input: naive CD8+ T cells from the thymus. The subset was: CD3+TCRalphabeta+CD8SP T cells; for blood, CD45RO-CCR7+ naive CD8+ T cells. The receptors stem from a human donor who gave cord blood stem cells for thymic organoid culture, a cardiac surgery patient who gave postnatal thymus, or a blood donor (not recorded which).

Many counts were recorded for this clonotype. This chain joins TRBV28 and TRBJ2-3; 9 bases align to TRBD2. The trim removed 1 base at V and 5 bases at J, leaving 4 bases unmatched. There are 15 residues in the CDR3. Germline V gene data show CDR1 as MDHEN and CDR2 as SYDVKM. The CDR3 here is CASSLYRLAEDTQYF. The CDR3 coding sequence is TGTGCCAGCAGTTTATACCGACTAGCGGAAGATACGCAGTATTTT.

By share, this clonotype counts as medium-sized (0.01 to 0.1%). The chain uses TRBV7-6 and TRBJ2-3; 10 bases line up with TRBD2. The J segment lost 6 bases and the V segment lost 0 bases, leaving 9 bases of the junction unmatched. Per germline, CDR1 SGHVS and CDR2 FNYEAQ. The CDR3 is made up of 17 amino acids. The CDR3 DNA reads as TGTGCCAGCAGCTTAGCGCCCAGCGGGGGGGCTTTCGATACGCAGTATTTT. It codes for CASSLAPSGGAFDTQYF. Full variable domain (missing parts from reference TRBV7-6 and TRBJ2-3): GAGVSQSPRYKVTKRGQDVALRCDPISGHVSLYWYRQALGQGPEFLTYFNYEAQQDKSGLPNDRFSAERPEGSISTLTIQRTEQRDSAMYRCASSLAPSGGAFDTQYFGPGTRLTVL.

This clonotype was counted only a few times. The chain links TRBV4-1 to TRBJ2-7; no clear D. Trimming left V 0 bases short and J 2 bases short, with 11 bases between. The CDR3 runs to 15 residues. The germline V gene has CDR1 MGHRA and CDR2 YSYEKL. CDR3 DNA sequence: TGCGCCAGCAGCCAAGACCCGGGTATTCCCTACGAGCAGTACTTC. Translating gives CASSQDPGIPYEQYF.

This clonotype came up a few times. CDR3 bases: TGTGCCAGCAGTTTAGGGAGTGAAGCTTTCTTT. Translation gives CASSLGSEAFF. The J gene is TRBJ1-1, the V gene TRBV27; no clear D. The V end lost 2 bases, the J end lost 7 bases, and 5 bases lay between the germline ends. The CDR3 loop spans 11 amino acids. The germline gives CDR1 MNHEY, CDR2 SMNVEV (reference sequence).

This clonotype has a count of ten or more. This rearrangement joins TRBV29-1 to TRBJ2-7, with D possibly TRBD2 on 6 matching bases. Trimming shortened V by 0 bases and J by 2 bases, and 20 bases separated the two germline ends. This CDR3 contains 17 residues. From germline, CDR1 is SQVTM and CDR2 ANQGSEA. The CDR3 spells CSVEDSPGDPEPYEQYF. The CDR3, as DNA: TGCAGCGTTGAAGATTCTCCGGGGGACCCAGAACCCTACGAGCAGTACTTC.

This clonotype is judged medium-sized. The gene calls are TRBV27 and TRBJ2-7; maybe TRBD2 (6 bases). Trimming removed 6 bases at V and 3 bases at J, with 21 bases between. CDR3 length: 16 amino acids. CDR1 MNHEY and CDR2 SMNVEV come from the germline V gene (reference sequence). Here the CDR3 reads CASSPRGGGNYYEQYF. CDR3 DNA: TGTGCCAGCAGCCCTAGAGGAGGAGGGAACTACTACGAGCAGTACTTC.

In its sample, this clonotype is medium-sized (0.01 to 0.1%). The chain employs TRBV5-6 and TRBJ2-3; D perhaps matches TRBD1 (5 bases). V was shortened by 0 bases and J by 0 bases, with 8 bases between the two germline ends. CDR1 and CDR2 (germline): SGHDT, YYEEEE. The CDR3 is 15 amino acids. CDR3 loop: CASSLEGPSTDTQYF. The CDR3 DNA is TGTGCCAGCAGCTTGGAGGGGCCGAGCACAGATACGCAGTATTTT.

Relative to its sample, this clonotype is medium-sized. V usage is TRBV28 and J usage is TRBJ2-2, with D uncertain. The V end lost 6 bases, the J end lost 3 bases, and 23 bases lay between the germline ends. The CDR3 is 18 residues long. The V gene's germline CDR1 is MDHEN and CDR2 SYDVKM. Here the CDR3 DNA reads TGTGCCAGCAGCCCGGCGCCTGACCGATTCCTATACACCGGGGAGCTGTTTTTT. Translating gives CASSPAPDRFLYTGELFF.

By share of the sample, this clonotype is medium-sized (0.01 to 0.1%). The chain carries TRBV27 and TRBJ1-4, with TRBD1 matching 7 bases. V was clipped by 5 bases and J by 8 bases; unmatched bases: 11. The CDR3 extends over 15 amino acids. Germline CDR1 MNHEY, CDR2 SMNVEV (reference sequence). As DNA, the CDR3 is TGTGCCAGCAGTCCCCTGACAGGGTTTGGCGAAAAACTGTTTTTT. Translated: CASSPLTGFGEKLFF.

With respect to this clonotype: This may be a read error, as it is one base from a much larger clone. The V call is TRBV5-5, the J call TRBJ2-1; 10 bases match TRBD2. The CDR3 runs to 17 residues. The V gene's germline CDR1 is SGHKS and CDR2 YYEKEE (reference sequence). CDR3 DNA sequence: TGTGCCGGCAGCTTGGGGGGAACGGGACTAGCGAACAATGAGCAGTTCTTC. Translating gives CAGSLGGTGLANNEQFF.

This chain uses TRBV19 with TRBJ2-3; 7 bases map to TRBD2. Per the germline V gene, CDR1 is LNHDA and CDR2 is SQIVND (reference sequence). Trimming at V came to 7 bases and at J to 4 bases, leaving 14 bases not matched to a gene. The length of the CDR3 is 16 residues. The chain's CDR3 is CASNPLGGRVADTQYF. CDR3 DNA: TGTGCCAGTAACCCCCTTGGAGGGAGGGTTGCAGATACGCAGTATTTT.

This clonotype is termed medium-sized. The V and J genes are TRBV2 and TRBJ2-1, with 8 nucleotides matching TRBD1. This CDR3 has 13 residues. The ends lost 10 bases at V and 2 bases at J; junction bases unmatched: 4. Per the germline V gene, CDR1 is SNHLY and CDR2 is FYNNEI. The CDR3 reads CATQDRAYNEQFF. The CDR3 DNA reads as TGTGCCACCCAGGACAGGGCCTACAATGAGCAGTTCTTC.

This clonotype has at least ten counts. The chain joins TRBV27 to TRBJ2-1, with D perhaps matching TRBD2 (7 bases). This CDR3 comprises 13 residues. Germline assignment: CDR1 MNHEY and CDR2 SMNVEV (reference sequence). V lost 6 bases to trimming and J lost 7 bases, with 13 bases between them. In DNA form, the CDR3 reads TGTGCCAGCAGGTCCGGGGGGCCGAATGAGCAGTTCTTC. It codes for CASRSGGPNEQFF.

This chain joins TRBV12-3 or TRBV12-4 and TRBJ1-5, with D maybe TRBD1 (6 bases). CDR3 length equals 15 residues. V lost 3 bases, J lost 4 bases, and 13 bases lay in between. CDR3 amino acids: CASSFEGVWNQPQHF. The CDR3 coding sequence is TGTGCCAGCAGTTTTGAGGGGGTTTGGAATCAGCCCCAGCATTTT.

This chain uses TRBV27 with TRBJ1-3; D gene ambiguous. Trimming removed 5 bases at V and 2 bases at J, with 19 bases between. The CDR3 is 17 residues long. Looked up from germline, CDR1 is MNHEY and CDR2 is SMNVEV (reference sequence). The CDR3 loop reads CASSPKSGGLAGNTIYF. The CDR3 DNA reads as TGTGCCAGCAGTCCGAAAAGTGGAGGACTGGCTGGAAACACCATATATTTT.

In this sample, this clonotype turned up many times. This rearrangement joins TRBV7-9 to TRBJ1-2; no reliable D call. Germline loops: CDR1 SEHNR, CDR2 FQNEAQ (reference sequence). Trimming removed 4 bases from V and 6 bases from J, with 12 bases in between. CDR3 length: 13 residues. In nucleotides, the CDR3 is TGTGCCAGCAGCTCCCCACCGACGGATGGCTACACCTTC. It translates to CASSSPPTDGYTF. Full variable domain (outside the CDR3, taken from reference TRBV7-9 and TRBJ1-2): DTGVSQNPRHKITKRGQNVTFRCDPISEHNRLYWYRQTLGQGPEFLTYFQNEAQLEKSRLLSDRFSAERPKGSFSTLEIQRTEQGDSAMYLCASSSPPTDGYTFGSGTRLTVV.

This clonotype is labeled medium-sized. This chain joins TRBV2 and TRBJ2-5, with D perhaps given as TRBD1 or TRBD2 (5 bases each). Germline V gives CDR1 SNHLY, CDR2 FYNNEI. Trimming removed 5 bases at V and 4 bases at J, with 11 bases between. The CDR3 has 13 amino acids. The CDR3 DNA follows: TGTGCCAGCAGTTTTGGTGGGGGAGAGACCCAGTACTTC. Amino acids: CASSFGGGETQYF.

The chain recombines TRBV7-9 with TRBJ1-1, with 10 bases matching TRBD1. CDR1 is SEHNR, CDR2 FQNEAQ, per germline (reference sequence). The V and J ends lost 8 bases and 8 bases, in that order; junction bases with no gene match: 20. There are 17 residues in the CDR3. The CDR3 loop is CASGTTVLATGGAEAFF. CDR3 in DNA: TGTGCCAGCGGAACGACTGTCCTCGCGACAGGGGGCGCAGAAGCTTTCTTT.

This chain links TRBV27 with TRBJ2-5; TRBD2 agrees at 11 bases. The V gene end was trimmed by 6 bases and the J gene end by 6 bases; junction bases not matched to a gene: 9. Germline V lookup: CDR1 MNHEY, CDR2 SMNVEV (reference sequence). The CDR3 covers 15 residues. Here the CDR3 DNA reads TGTGCCAGCAGGCTTAGCGGGGGGGCCTGGAAGACCCAGTACTTC. It specifies CASRLSGGAWKTQYF.

This clonotype was detected many times. V usage is TRBV4-1 and J usage is TRBJ2-7; D is uncertain. CDR1 and CDR2 (germline): MGHRA, YSYEKL. CDR3 length: 13 residues. V lost 4 bases and J lost 2, with 9 bases in between. The CDR3 region is CASSPAFTYEQYF. CDR3 in DNA: TGCGCCAGCAGCCCCGCCTTTACCTACGAGCAGTACTTC.

By frequency in the sample, this clonotype is medium-sized. The CDR3 DNA sequence: TGCAGTGCTAGACCCATTTTTGGGGAACTATACAATGAGCAGTTCTTC. The encoded protein is CSARPIFGELYNEQFF. V is TRBV20-1 and J is TRBJ2-1; D is uncertain. The CDR3 has 16 residues. Germline V gene sequence: CDR1 DFQATT, CDR2 SNEGSKA (reference sequence). Trimming left V 2 bases short and J 4 bases short, with 18 bases between.